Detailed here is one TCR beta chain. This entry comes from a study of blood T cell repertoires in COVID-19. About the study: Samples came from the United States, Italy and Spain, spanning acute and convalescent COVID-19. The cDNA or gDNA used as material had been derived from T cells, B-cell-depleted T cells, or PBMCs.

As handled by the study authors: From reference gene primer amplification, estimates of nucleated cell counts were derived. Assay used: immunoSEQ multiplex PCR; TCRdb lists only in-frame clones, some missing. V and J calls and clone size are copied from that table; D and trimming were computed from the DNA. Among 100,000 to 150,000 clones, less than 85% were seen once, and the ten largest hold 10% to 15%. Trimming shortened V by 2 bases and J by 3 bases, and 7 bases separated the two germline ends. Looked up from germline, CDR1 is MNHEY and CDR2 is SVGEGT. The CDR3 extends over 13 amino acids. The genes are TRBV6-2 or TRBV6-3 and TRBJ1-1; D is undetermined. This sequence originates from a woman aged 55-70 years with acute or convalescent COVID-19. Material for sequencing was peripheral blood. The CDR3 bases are TGTGCCAGCAGTTACGAGGGCCACACTGAAGCTTTCTTT. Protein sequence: CASSYEGHTEAFF.